These 7 T cell receptor beta chains were all obtained from the same sample, sequenced in a study of beta chain features in type 1 diabetes. General study results and limits: When Type 1 diabetes patients were examined, their TCRB CDR3s proved moderately but significantly shorter in all four CD4+ subsets.

Of the isolated RNA, all was reverse transcribed, and so the sequenced material was expressed TCRB transcripts. Profiled with immunoSEQ multiplex PCR; TCRdb holds only in-frame clones, not every one. Of roughly 730,000 clones in the sample, about an eighth were seen once. Their antigens remain unidentified. Sequencing was performed on naive CD4+ T cells from blood. The receptors were sampled from a young man with type 1 diabetes.

The V and J genes are TRBV9 and TRBJ2-2; 12 bases are a match to TRBD2. The ends lost 3 bases at V and 6 bases at J; junction bases unmatched: 6. The CDR3 runs to 16 residues. CDR1 is SGDLS and CDR2 is YYNGEE in the germline V gene. CDR3 sequence (DNA): TGTGCCAGCAGCGCGCTACTAGCGGGGGGCGCCGGGGAGCTGTTTTTT. This encodes CASSALLAGGAGELFF.

This clone was detected a few times. The V gene is TRBV7-9, the J gene TRBJ1-6, with 7 bases aligning to TRBD1. The CDR3 loop spans 15 amino acids. V was clipped by 5 bases and J by 7 bases; unmatched bases: 8. In germline, CDR1 is SEHNR, CDR2 FQNEAQ (reference sequence). The CDR3 loop reads CASSLGGTDNSPLHF. The DNA of the CDR3 is TGTGCCAGCAGCCTAGGGGGGACAGACAATTCACCCCTCCACTTT.

This clone was seen only a few times. This chain joins TRBV29-1 and TRBJ1-2; D remains unclear. Per germline, CDR1 SQVTM and CDR2 ANQGSEA. V lost 2 bases, J lost 6 bases, and 16 bases lay in between. CDR3 size: 14 residues. CDR3 amino acids: CSVEPGPKFHGYTF. Here the CDR3 DNA reads TGCAGCGTTGAACCCGGGCCTAAGTTCCATGGCTACACCTTC.

This clone was recorded a few times. The chain links TRBV7-9 to TRBJ2-3, with unresolved D. Per germline, CDR1 SEHNR and CDR2 FQNEAQ (reference sequence). CDR3 size: 13 residues. The ends were cut back, 2 bases at V and 6 bases at J, with 9 bases in the middle. The DNA for the CDR3 is TGTGCCAGCAGCTTATTGTCCGGTGATACGCAGTATTTT. Translation: CASSLLSGDTQYF.

This clone was counted at least ten times. V usage is TRBV23-1 and J usage is TRBJ1-5, with TRBD1 as a possible D gene (6 bases). TRBV23-1 belongs to the ORF category, with a function that is uncertain. The CDR3 runs 15 residues. Trimming took off 8 bases at V and 1 base at J, with 15 bases between the two ends. DNA of the CDR3: TGCGCCAGCGCCTCCAGCGGACAGAGCAATCAGCCCCAGCATTTT. Its translation is CASASSGQSNQPQHF.

This clone was seen just once. The rearrangement uses TRBV7-9 and TRBJ1-5; D is unclear. The V end was cut by 5 bases, the J end by 2 bases, with 16 bases between. This CDR3 is built from 16 residues. Germline V gene data show CDR1 as SEHNR and CDR2 as FQNEAQ (reference sequence). DNA of the CDR3: TGTGCCAGCAGCCCCTGGAACGGCGACGGCAATCAGCCCCAGCATTTT. Its protein is CASSPWNGDGNQPQHF. The whole variable domain, filled in from reference TRBV7-9 and TRBJ1-5, reads DTGVSQNPRHKITKRGQNVTFRCDPISEHNRLYWYRQTLGQGPEFLTYFQNEAQLEKSRLLSDRFSAERPKGSFSTLEIQRTEQGDSAMYLCASSPWNGDGNQPQHFGDGTRLSIL.

This clone was seen just once. V and J are TRBV7-8 and TRBJ1-5, with D unresolved. CDR3 length: 16 amino acids. Trimming took 1 base from V and 5 from J, leaving 15 bases between them. The germline gives CDR1 SGHVS, CDR2 FQNEAQ. The CDR3 DNA reads as TGTGCCAGCAGCTTAGATTCGGGATATCACTATCAGCCCCAGCATTTT. This translates into CASSLDSGYHYQPQHF.